Each of the 10 T cell receptor beta chains below was sequenced from the same sample in a study of tumor-infiltrating lymphocytes in primary liver carcinoma. The source material, about 19-30 mg of unsorted bulk tissue, was used to co-extract RNA and DNA. The template, around 540 ng total RNA, yielded TCR beta cDNA made with a constant-region primer. Each TCR beta library was derived from three nested multiplex PCR rounds that employed slightly modified ARM-PCR. The two initial PCR rounds, roughly 9 cycles each, used TRBV1-TRBV30 forward and C-beta reverse primers. MiXCR, run by TCRdb on the multiplex PCR reads, gives a single entry per CDR3 protein. This table holds 100,000 or so distinct CDR3 sequences, approximately 82% found once. Sequenced: liver tumor tissue from sampling region 3. The subset was: tumor region T3, left-lateral pole. The receptors here all came from a man aged 40-49 years with primary liver carcinoma and hepatitis B virus infection.

This clonotype was counted many times. The chain couples TRBV5-6 to TRBJ2-1; possibly TRBD1 or TRBD2 for D (5 bases each). The CDR3 is 14 amino acids. V was trimmed by 4 bases and J by 5 bases, leaving 13 bases between them. From germline, CDR1 is SGHDT and CDR2 YYEEEE. The CDR3 reads CASSGAGADNEQFF. Written as DNA, the CDR3 is TGTGCCAGCAGCGGGGCAGGAGCGGACAATGAGCAGTTCTTC. Drawing the rest from reference TRBV5-6 and TRBJ2-1, the complete variable domain is DAGVTQSPTHLIKTRGQQVTLRCSPKSGHDTVSWYQQALGQGPQFIFQYYEEEERQRGNFPDRFSGHQFPNYSSELNVNALLLGDSALYLCASSGAGADNEQFFGPGTRLTVL.

This clonotype was counted a single time. The germline gene is not matched at one end of the junction; a read error may be the cause. The chain carries TRBV20-1 and TRBJ2-5, with D perhaps TRBD1 (6 bases). The CDR3 spans 13 residues. Germline V gene sequence: CDR1 DFQATT, CDR2 SNEGSKA (reference sequence). The CDR3: CSASDRRKETHYF. CDR3 nucleotides: TGCAGTGCGAGTGACAGGCGAAAAGAGACCCATTACTTC.

As concerns this clonotype: One end of the junction varies from germline; a read error may be responsible. V gene TRBV11-2 combines with J gene TRBJ1-5; D is possibly TRBD1 (6 bases). From germline, CDR1 is SGHAT and CDR2 FQNNGV. CDR3 length equals 17 residues. CDR3 DNA sequence: TGTGCCGGCAGCTTAGTACGGGTAACAGGGAGCATTCAGCCCCAGCATTTT. This encodes CAGSLVRVTGSIQPQHF.

A note on this clonotype: A much larger clone differs from this one at a single base, so this may be a read error. The chain joins TRBV28 to TRBJ1-2, with a weak D call TRBD1 (6 bases). CDR1 and CDR2 from the germline V gene are MDHEN and SYDVKM. The CDR3 runs 16 residues. CDR3 sequence (DNA): TGTGCCAACAGTACTAGCACAGGGAGTTTGGGCTATGGCTACACCTTC. Protein sequence: CANSTSTGSLGYGYTF.

With respect to this clonotype: A junction end diverges from the germline sequence, so it may reflect a read error. The chain recombines TRBV5-4 with TRBJ1-3; D is possibly TRBD1 (6 bases). This CDR3 has 15 residues. Germline V gene lookup returns CDR1 SGHNT and CDR2 YYREEE (reference sequence). CDR3 sequence: CASRLEGQTRNTIYF. CDR3 in DNA: TGTGCCAGCAGGTTGGAAGGACAGACCAGAAACACCATATATTTT.

To note about this clonotype: This may stem from a read error, because a much larger clone lies one nucleotide away. The rearrangement uses TRBV20-1 and TRBJ1-2; no firm D call. CDR1 is DFQATT and CDR2 is SNEGSKA in the germline V gene (reference sequence). The CDR3 is 13 amino acids. The CDR3 sequence: CSARWPSNYGYIF. CDR3 sequence (DNA): TGCAGTGCTAGATGGCCCAGTAACTATGGCTACATCTTC.

For this clonotype: One end of the junction is discordant with germline, which a read error may explain. The rearrangement joins TRBV7-2 to TRBJ2-1, with 7 bases that match TRBD2. CDR1 SGHTA and CDR2 FQGNSA come from the germline V gene. The CDR3 loop spans 16 amino acids. The CDR3 DNA is TGTGCCAGCAGGCAATTGGGGAGGGCCTTGGGCAATGAGCAATTCTTC. Amino acids: CASRQLGRALGNEQFF.

Remarks on this clonotype: In this CDR3 the conserved last residue, phenylalanine or tryptophan, is missing, so a read error is likely. V gene TRBV29-1 combines with J gene TRBJ1-1; D is perhaps TRBD1 (5 bases). The CDR3 runs 15 residues. Per germline, CDR1 SQVTM and CDR2 ANQGSEA. The CDR3 loop reads CGGAPGWGMNTEAFI. For the CDR3, the DNA is TGCGGCGGTGCCCCAGGGTGGGGCATGAACACCGAAGCTTTCATT.

The genes are TRBV6-6 and TRBJ2-1, with a tentative D call TRBD1 (6 bases). V dropped 10 bases and J dropped 10 bases, with 17 bases sitting between them. Germline V gene data show CDR1 as MNHNY and CDR2 as SVGAGI (reference sequence). The CDR3 has 12 amino acids. The CDR3, as DNA: TGTGCCAACGGCCCCCTCAGGGGCGAGCAGTTCTTC. As protein: CANGPLRGEQFF.

This chain joins TRBV6-2 or TRBV6-3 and TRBJ2-1; D call uncertain. Germline V gene data show CDR1 as MNHEY and CDR2 as SVGEGT. V lost 7 bases, J lost 6 bases, and 13 bases lay in between. The CDR3 is 13 residues long. Written as DNA, the CDR3 is TGTGCCAGCAATTATCAGTGGGGCAATGAGCAGTTCTTC. Protein sequence: CASNYQWGNEQFF.